A single sample is the source of the 9 T cell receptor beta chains below, sequenced in a study of blood T cell repertoires in COVID-19. TCRdb's copy holds only in-frame clones and misses some; the assay was immunoSEQ multiplex PCR. The sample lists about 92,000 clones, approximately 85% occurring once. Sequencing was done on a sample of peripheral blood. The receptors originated from a human donor in a cohort sampled during active COVID-19.

This chain links TRBV15 with TRBJ2-1; D might be TRBD2 (5 bases). CDR3 length equals 13 residues. V lost 3 bases to trimming and J lost 13 bases, with 16 bases between them. Germline V gives CDR1 LNHNV, CDR2 YYDKDF (reference sequence). The CDR3 region is CATSSPRRSPQFF. CDR3 nucleotides: TGTGCCACCAGCAGCCCCCGGAGGTCTCCCCAGTTCTTC. The full variable domain, its missing parts supplied by reference TRBV15 and TRBJ2-1, is DAMVIQNPRYQVTQFGKPVTLSCSQTLNHNVMYWYQQKSSQAPKLLFHYYDKDFNNEADTPDNFQSRRPNTSFCFLDIRSPGLGDTAMYLCATSSPRRSPQFFGPGTRLTVL.

The chain couples TRBV21-1 to TRBJ2-7; the D segment call TRBD1 is taken from the table without a DNA check. TRBV21-1 corresponds to a pseudogene. The CDR3 is 15 residues long. CDR3 in amino acids: CASSRLSGQGNEQYF. In DNA form, the CDR3 reads TGTGCCAGCAGCAGGCTATCAGGACAGGGCAACGAGCAGTACTTC.

V gene TRBV6-5 combines with J gene TRBJ2-7; TRBD1 matches at 8 bases. The junction had 7 bases not matched to a gene; V was cut back by 0 bases and J by 3 bases. CDR1 MNHEY and CDR2 SVGAGI come from the germline V gene. The length of the CDR3 is 16 residues. The CDR3 loop is CASSYSITGGGYEQYF. In DNA, the CDR3 is TGTGCCAGCAGTTACTCGATTACAGGGGGAGGCTACGAGCAGTACTTC.

The chain uses TRBV14 and TRBJ1-1; the D is unclear. Germline lookup yields CDR1 SGHDN and CDR2 FVKESK. The CDR3 is made up of 14 amino acids. Between the trimmed V and J ends, which lost 5 bases and 1 base, there was a span of 11 bases. DNA of the CDR3: TGTGCCAGCAGCACGGTCGGTTGGAACACTGAAGCTTTCTTT. Protein: CASSTVGWNTEAFF.

The chain links TRBV4-2 to TRBJ2-1, with TRBD2 matching 7 bases. Germline V gene data show CDR1 as LGHNA and CDR2 as YNFKEQ. This CDR3 region has 15 residues. With V trimmed by 1 base and J by 15 bases, 15 bases remained unmatched. CDR3 region: CASSQAKDSGYPRFF. The CDR3 coding sequence is TGTGCCAGCAGCCAAGCCAAGGATAGCGGGTACCCCCGGTTCTTC.

This clone was found once. The chain recombines TRBV7-9 with TRBJ2-3, with D perhaps TRBD1 (6 bases). V was clipped by 4 bases and J by 1 base, with 15 bases between them. Germline-derived CDR1 and CDR2 are SEHNR and FQNEAQ (reference sequence). The CDR3 length is 16 residues. Here the CDR3 DNA reads TGTGCCAGCAGCTCCCTCCGACAGGTCGGCACAGATACGCAGTATTTT. As protein: CASSSLRQVGTDTQYF.

This sequence joins TRBV7-9 and TRBJ2-3; 8 bases are a match to TRBD2. Germline V gene lookup returns CDR1 SEHNR and CDR2 FQNEAQ (reference sequence). Germline trimming cut 5 bases from V and 4 bases from J; bases unmatched to any gene: 5. The CDR3 has 14 residues. The CDR3 bases are TGTGCCAGCAGCACCAGCGGGGGAGCAGATACGCAGTATTTT. Protein: CASSTSGGADTQYF.

This rearrangement joins TRBV7-9 to TRBJ1-6; 7 positions agree with TRBD1. This CDR3 spans 15 amino acids. The germline gives CDR1 SEHNR, CDR2 FQNEAQ (reference sequence). V lost 7 bases, J lost 6 bases, and 9 bases stayed unmatched. This CDR3 is CASTSWDSLNSPLHF. For the CDR3, the DNA is TGTGCCAGCACCTCGTGGGACAGCCTTAATTCACCCCTCCACTTT.

This clone was counted once. This sample also contains other DNA sequences that code for the same CDR3. The gene calls are TRBV4-3 and TRBJ1-6, with a tentative D call TRBD1 (5 bases). The CDR3 runs to 15 residues. CDR1 and CDR2 (germline): LGHNA, YSLEER. Trimming left V 0 bases short and J 7 bases short, with 10 bases between. The CDR3 DNA reads TGCGCCAGCAGCCAAGAAACAGGCGGCAATTCACCCCTCCACTTT. Amino acid sequence: CASSQETGGNSPLHF.